A selection of T cell receptor beta chains follows, all from one sample in a study of T cell responses to AZD1222 COVID-19 vaccine. The data were produced by immunoSEQ multiplex PCR, yet TCRdb's version contains in-frame clones alone and is incomplete. This table holds tens of thousands of clones, over 80% found once. The sequences come from peripheral blood, collected 28 days after the second dose of the MenACWY control vaccine. Every receptor here comes from an adult who received the MenACWY meningococcal vaccine as a control. Both conserved end residues are part of each CDR3. Each record gives: clone size, J gene, V gene, D gene, CDR3 DNA, CDR3 protein. D genes are given only for firm matches. Clone size appears in some rows only: once, few, many, or a class for an expanded clone.

clone size: NA
J gene: TRBJ1-4
V gene: TRBV19
D gene: NA
CDR3 DNA: TGTGCCAGTACGAGTCAGGGCTTTGAAAAACTGTTTTTT
CDR3 protein: CASTSQGFEKLFF

clone size: NA
J gene: TRBJ2-7
V gene: TRBV6-2/TRBV6-3
D gene: TRBD2
CDR3 DNA: TGTGCCAGCAGCCAGACTAGCGGGAGCACCTACGAGCAGTACTTC
CDR3 protein: CASSQTSGSTYEQYF

clone size: NA
J gene: TRBJ2-3
V gene: TRBV5-1
D gene: TRBD2
CDR3 DNA: TGCGCCAGCAGCTCCATAGCGGGAATCACAGATACGCAGTATTTT
CDR3 protein: CASSSIAGITDTQYF

clone size: NA
J gene: TRBJ1-3
V gene: TRBV30
D gene: NA
CDR3 DNA: TGTGCCTGGAGTGTCAGATCTGGAAACACCATATATTTT
CDR3 protein: CAWSVRSGNTIYF

clone size: NA
J gene: TRBJ1-1
V gene: TRBV7-9
D gene: NA
CDR3 DNA: TGTGCCAGCAGCCCGGGAAAGGGGAGTACAGCTTTCTTT
CDR3 protein: CASSPGKGSTAFF

clone size: NA
J gene: TRBJ2-7
V gene: TRBV18
D gene: TRBD1
CDR3 DNA: TGTGCCAGCTCACCATCCGTACCCAGGACAGGGGTTCACGAGCAGTACTTC
CDR3 protein: CASSPSVPRTGVHEQYF

clone size: NA
J gene: TRBJ1-1
V gene: TRBV6-5
D gene: NA
CDR3 DNA: TGTGCCAGCAGTTACGCGGCCCGAGGTTCTAACACTGAAGCTTTCTTT
CDR3 protein: CASSYAARGSNTEAFF

clone size: NA
J gene: TRBJ1-2
V gene: TRBV2
D gene: NA
CDR3 DNA: TGTGCCAGCGAGCAGGGTGGAGGTCCGCTCTATGGCTACACCTTC
CDR3 protein: CASEQGGGPLYGYTF

clone size: NA
J gene: TRBJ2-4
V gene: TRBV6-5
D gene: TRBD1
CDR3 DNA: TGTGCCAGCAGCACGACCAAGGGACAGAAAAACATTCAGTACTTC
CDR3 protein: CASSTTKGQKNIQYF

clone size: NA
J gene: TRBJ1-2
V gene: TRBV12-3/TRBV12-4
D gene: NA
CDR3 DNA: TGTGCCAGCAGTTTACGGCAGGAGGATGGCTACACCTTC
CDR3 protein: CASSLRQEDGYTF

clone size: NA
J gene: TRBJ1-1
V gene: TRBV6-5
D gene: NA
CDR3 DNA: TGTGCCAGCAGTTATAATTCGAACACTGAAGCTTTCTTT
CDR3 protein: CASSYNSNTEAFF

clone size: once
J gene: TRBJ2-1
V gene: TRBV5-1
D gene: TRBD2
CDR3 DNA: TGCGCCAGTACGAGCCGGGACTATATTAATGAGCAGTTCTTC
CDR3 protein: CASTSRDYINEQFF

clone size: NA
J gene: TRBJ2-1
V gene: TRBV6-6
D gene: TRBD2
CDR3 DNA: TGTGCCAGCAGTTACGGGTCTAGCGGTAACAATGAGCAGTTCTTC
CDR3 protein: CASSYGSSGNNEQFF

clone size: NA
J gene: TRBJ2-5
V gene: TRBV27
D gene: NA
CDR3 DNA: TGTGCCAGCAGTTCCAAGCAAGAGACCCAGTACTTC
CDR3 protein: CASSSKQETQYF

clone size: NA
J gene: TRBJ1-1
V gene: TRBV5-5
D gene: NA
CDR3 DNA: TGTGCCAGCAGCATTACAGGGTGGGGGGACACTGAAGCTTTCTTT
CDR3 protein: CASSITGWGDTEAFF

clone size: NA
J gene: TRBJ1-1
V gene: TRBV19
D gene: TRBD1
CDR3 DNA: TGTGCCAGTAGTATAACAGGGGGGGACACTGAAGCTTTCTTT
CDR3 protein: CASSITGGDTEAFF

clone size: NA
J gene: TRBJ2-3
V gene: TRBV5-5
D gene: TRBD1
CDR3 DNA: TGTGCCAGCAGCTTGGGACTACAGGGGGATACGCAGTATTTT
CDR3 protein: CASSLGLQGDTQYF

clone size: NA
J gene: TRBJ1-4
V gene: TRBV30
D gene: NA
CDR3 DNA: TGTGCCTGGAGTCAGAGTAATGAAAAACTGTTTTTT
CDR3 protein: CAWSQSNEKLFF

clone size: NA
J gene: TRBJ2-6
V gene: TRBV6-5
D gene: NA
CDR3 DNA: TGTGCCAGCAGGTTGCGGGCTGGGGCCAACGTCCTGACTTTC
CDR3 protein: CASRLRAGANVLTF

clone size: once
J gene: TRBJ1-3
V gene: TRBV4-1
D gene: NA
CDR3 DNA: TGCGCCAGCAGCCAAGGCGGGGGAAACACCATATATTTT
CDR3 protein: CASSQGGGNTIYF

clone size: NA
J gene: TRBJ1-3
V gene: TRBV10-3
D gene: NA
CDR3 DNA: TGTGCCATCCAGGGGAACGCTGGAAACACCATATATTTT
CDR3 protein: CAIQGNAGNTIYF

clone size: NA
J gene: TRBJ1-4
V gene: TRBV5-1
D gene: NA
CDR3 DNA: TGCGCCAGCAGCCCAGGACGGACCCCAACTAATGAAAAACTGTTTTTT
CDR3 protein: CASSPGRTPTNEKLFF

clone size: few
J gene: TRBJ1-2
V gene: TRBV5-1
D gene: TRBD1
CDR3 DNA: TGCGCCAGCAGCTTGGGGCAGGGGGCAGGTGGCTACACCTTC
CDR3 protein: CASSLGQGAGGYTF

clone size: few
J gene: TRBJ2-5
V gene: TRBV28
D gene: NA
CDR3 DNA: TGTGCCAGCAAGGGCAGGGGGAGGGAGACCCAGTACTTC
CDR3 protein: CASKGRGRETQYF

clone size: NA
J gene: TRBJ2-1
V gene: TRBV7-9
D gene: NA
CDR3 DNA: TGTGCCAGCACCCCCCACGGTAATGAGCAGTTCTTC
CDR3 protein: CASTPHGNEQFF

clone size: NA
J gene: TRBJ1-1
V gene: TRBV10-2
D gene: NA
CDR3 DNA: TGCGCCAGCAGTGATGAGACCGGGGGCGGCACTGAAGCTTTCTTT
CDR3 protein: CASSDETGGGTEAFF

clone size: once
J gene: TRBJ2-7
V gene: TRBV3-1/TRBV3-2
D gene: NA
CDR3 DNA: TGTGCCAGCAGCCAAGATCCCAAACCAACAGGCTACGAGCAGTACTTC
CDR3 protein: CASSQDPKPTGYEQYF

clone size: NA
J gene: TRBJ1-1
V gene: TRBV6-5
D gene: NA
CDR3 DNA: TGTGCCAGCAGTTACTCGAGAGGGCGTAGGACTGAAGCTTTCTTT
CDR3 protein: CASSYSRGRRTEAFF

clone size: NA
J gene: TRBJ2-7
V gene: TRBV5-6
D gene: NA
CDR3 DNA: TGTGCCAGCAGCTTCGGGGCGCGCGAGCAGTACTTC
CDR3 protein: CASSFGAREQYF

clone size: NA
J gene: TRBJ1-5
V gene: TRBV5-1
D gene: NA
CDR3 DNA: TGCGCCAGCAGCTTACAGGGTTCACAGCCCCAGCATTTT
CDR3 protein: CASSLQGSQPQHF

clone size: NA
J gene: TRBJ2-2
V gene: TRBV12-3/TRBV12-4
D gene: NA
CDR3 DNA: TGTGCCAGCAGTTTAGGGCGCGGGGAGCTGTTTTTT
CDR3 protein: CASSLGRGELFF

clone size: NA
J gene: TRBJ2-7
V gene: TRBV7-9
D gene: NA
CDR3 DNA: TGTGCCAGCAGCTTAAGTAGCGGAGCCTTCGAGCAGTACTTC
CDR3 protein: CASSLSSGAFEQYF

clone size: NA
J gene: TRBJ2-1
V gene: TRBV7-6
D gene: TRBD2
CDR3 DNA: TGTGCCAGCAGCTGGGCGGGATTTAGCGGGAGACCCTACAATGAGCAGTTCTTC
CDR3 protein: CASSWAGFSGRPYNEQFF

clone size: once
J gene: TRBJ2-7
V gene: TRBV29-1
D gene: NA
CDR3 DNA: TGCAGCGTCGGGAGCGGAAAGTACGAGCAGTACTTC
CDR3 protein: CSVGSGKYEQYF

clone size: once
J gene: TRBJ1-2
V gene: TRBV7-9
D gene: NA
CDR3 DNA: TGTGCCAGCAGCTTAGCGCGGGAAAGCTACACCTTC
CDR3 protein: CASSLARESYTF

clone size: NA
J gene: TRBJ1-2
V gene: TRBV18
D gene: NA
CDR3 DNA: TGTGCCAGCTCCCCCGCGACAGGCTATGGCTACACCTTC
CDR3 protein: CASSPATGYGYTF

clone size: NA
J gene: TRBJ1-2
V gene: TRBV6-5
D gene: NA
CDR3 DNA: TGTGCCAGCAGAGCACTAGCTAACTATGGCTACACCTTC
CDR3 protein: CASRALANYGYTF

clone size: NA
J gene: TRBJ1-6
V gene: TRBV14
D gene: NA
CDR3 DNA: TGTGCCAGCAGCCCCCCTGGGGGTTCCACCCTCCACTTT
CDR3 protein: CASSPPGGSTLHF

clone size: NA
J gene: TRBJ2-5
V gene: TRBV5-1
D gene: TRBD2
CDR3 DNA: TGCGCCAGCAGCTTTCACCCGCATGAAGCGGGAGGGCCTCAAGAGACCCAGTACTTC
CDR3 protein: CASSFHPHEAGGPQETQYF

clone size: NA
J gene: TRBJ1-4
V gene: TRBV7-8
D gene: NA
CDR3 DNA: TGTGCCAGCAGCGACGGCAGGGCCGAAGAAAAACTGTTTTTT
CDR3 protein: CASSDGRAEEKLFF

clone size: once
J gene: TRBJ1-5
V gene: TRBV30
D gene: NA
CDR3 DNA: TGTGCCTGGAGTGGAGGTACGGATCAGCCCCAGCATTTT
CDR3 protein: CAWSGGTDQPQHF

clone size: NA
J gene: TRBJ2-5
V gene: TRBV27
D gene: TRBD1
CDR3 DNA: TGTGCCAGCAGTCACAGGGGGCAAGAGACCCAGTACTTC
CDR3 protein: CASSHRGQETQYF

clone size: NA
J gene: TRBJ2-6
V gene: TRBV28
D gene: NA
CDR3 DNA: TGTGCCAGCCTAGGGTCTGGGGCCAACGTCCTGACTTTC
CDR3 protein: CASLGSGANVLTF

clone size: NA
J gene: TRBJ2-7
V gene: TRBV20-1
D gene: NA
CDR3 DNA: TGCAGTGCTAGAAACGAGCAGTACTTC
CDR3 protein: CSARNEQYF

clone size: NA
J gene: TRBJ2-1
V gene: TRBV13
D gene: TRBD2
CDR3 DNA: TGTGCCAGCAGCTTTACTAGCGCTCCCTTGAGTGAGCAGTTCTTC
CDR3 protein: CASSFTSAPLSEQFF

clone size: NA
J gene: TRBJ1-1
V gene: TRBV9
D gene: NA
CDR3 DNA: TGTGCCAGCAGCGTAGCCCCTGACACGAACACTGAAGCTTTCTTT
CDR3 protein: CASSVAPDTNTEAFF

clone size: NA
J gene: TRBJ1-2
V gene: TRBV9
D gene: TRBD1
CDR3 DNA: TGTGCCAGCAGCGTAGGTGGGACAGCGACTAACTATGGCTACACCTTC
CDR3 protein: CASSVGGTATNYGYTF

clone size: NA
J gene: TRBJ1-1
V gene: TRBV19
D gene: NA
CDR3 DNA: TGTGCCAGTAGTATACGGGGATCCACTGAAGCTTTCTTT
CDR3 protein: CASSIRGSTEAFF

clone size: NA
J gene: TRBJ2-1
V gene: TRBV15
D gene: NA
CDR3 DNA: TGTGCCACCAGCAGAGATACTAGCCAGCTCCATGAGCAGTTCTTC
CDR3 protein: CATSRDTSQLHEQFF

clone size: NA
J gene: TRBJ2-7
V gene: TRBV24-1
D gene: NA
CDR3 DNA: TGTGCCACTGAATCCACCTCGGGGGTTGCCGAGCAGTACTTC
CDR3 protein: CATESTSGVAEQYF

clone size: NA
J gene: TRBJ2-7
V gene: TRBV5-1
D gene: TRBD1
CDR3 DNA: TGCGCCAGCAGCTTGGCCGACAGGGGCTACGAGCAGTACTTC
CDR3 protein: CASSLADRGYEQYF

clone size: NA
J gene: TRBJ2-2
V gene: TRBV11-1
D gene: NA
CDR3 DNA: TGTGCCAGCAATTTTCGGGGGTCGAACACCGGGGAGCTGTTTTTT
CDR3 protein: CASNFRGSNTGELFF

clone size: NA
J gene: TRBJ1-4
V gene: TRBV19
D gene: TRBD1
CDR3 DNA: TGTGCCAGCGGCGGGACAGCAACTAATGAAAAACTGTTTTTT
CDR3 protein: CASGGTATNEKLFF

clone size: once
J gene: TRBJ1-5
V gene: TRBV6-2/TRBV6-3
D gene: NA
CDR3 DNA: TGTGCCAGCAGTTACTCCTTCTATCAGCCCCAGCATTTT
CDR3 protein: CASSYSFYQPQHF

clone size: NA
J gene: TRBJ2-7
V gene: TRBV7-9
D gene: TRBD2
CDR3 DNA: TGTGCCAGCAGCTCGCCGGGACTAGCGGGAGAAATCGTCGACGAGCAGTACTTC
CDR3 protein: CASSSPGLAGEIVDEQYF